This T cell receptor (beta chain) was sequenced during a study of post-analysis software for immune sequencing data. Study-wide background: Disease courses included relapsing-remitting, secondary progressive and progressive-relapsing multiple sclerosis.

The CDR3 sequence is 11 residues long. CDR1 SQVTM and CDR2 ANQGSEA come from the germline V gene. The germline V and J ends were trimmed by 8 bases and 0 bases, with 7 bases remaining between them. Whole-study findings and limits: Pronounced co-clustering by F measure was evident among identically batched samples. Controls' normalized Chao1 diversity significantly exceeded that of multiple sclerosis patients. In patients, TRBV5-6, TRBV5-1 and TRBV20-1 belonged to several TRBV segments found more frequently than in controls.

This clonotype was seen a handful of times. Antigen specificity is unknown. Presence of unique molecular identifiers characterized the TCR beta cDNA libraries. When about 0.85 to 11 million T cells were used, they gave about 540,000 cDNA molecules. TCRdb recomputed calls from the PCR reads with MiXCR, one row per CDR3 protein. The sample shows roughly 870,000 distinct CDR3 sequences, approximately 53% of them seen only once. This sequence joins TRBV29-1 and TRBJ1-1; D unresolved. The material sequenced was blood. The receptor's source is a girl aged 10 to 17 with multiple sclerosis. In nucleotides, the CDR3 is TGCAGCCTCGCGGTGAACACTGAAGCTTTCTTT. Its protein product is CSLAVNTEAFF.